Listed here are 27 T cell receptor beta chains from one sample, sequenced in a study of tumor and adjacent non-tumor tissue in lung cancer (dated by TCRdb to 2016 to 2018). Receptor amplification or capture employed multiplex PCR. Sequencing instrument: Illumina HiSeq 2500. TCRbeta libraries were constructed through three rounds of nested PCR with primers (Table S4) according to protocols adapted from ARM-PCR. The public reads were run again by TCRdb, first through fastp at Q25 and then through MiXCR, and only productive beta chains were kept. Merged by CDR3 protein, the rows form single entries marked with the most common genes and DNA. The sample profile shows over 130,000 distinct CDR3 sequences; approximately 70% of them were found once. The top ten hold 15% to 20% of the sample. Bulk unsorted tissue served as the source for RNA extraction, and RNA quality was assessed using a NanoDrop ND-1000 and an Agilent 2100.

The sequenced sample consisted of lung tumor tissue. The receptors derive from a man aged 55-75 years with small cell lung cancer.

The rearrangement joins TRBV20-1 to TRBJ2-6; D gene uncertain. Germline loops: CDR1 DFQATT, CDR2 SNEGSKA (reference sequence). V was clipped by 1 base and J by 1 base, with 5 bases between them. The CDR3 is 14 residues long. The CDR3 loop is CSARGYSGANVLTF. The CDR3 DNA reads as TGCAGTGCTAGAGGTTATTCTGGGGCCAACGTCCTGACTTTC.

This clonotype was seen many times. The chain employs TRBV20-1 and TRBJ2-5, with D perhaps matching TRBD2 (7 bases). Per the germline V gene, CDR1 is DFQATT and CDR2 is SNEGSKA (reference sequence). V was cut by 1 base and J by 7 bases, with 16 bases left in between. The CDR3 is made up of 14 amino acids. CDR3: CSARGGGLGGTQYF. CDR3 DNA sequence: TGCAGTGCTAGAGGGGGGGGCCTAGGAGGGACCCAGTACTTC.

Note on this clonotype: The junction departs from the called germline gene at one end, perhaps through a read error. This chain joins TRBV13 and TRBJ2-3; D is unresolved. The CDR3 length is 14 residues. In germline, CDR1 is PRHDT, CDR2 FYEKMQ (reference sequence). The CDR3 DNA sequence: TGTGCCTGCAGCTCCTCGACTAGCACAGATACGCAGTATTTT. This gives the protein CACSSSTSTDTQYF.

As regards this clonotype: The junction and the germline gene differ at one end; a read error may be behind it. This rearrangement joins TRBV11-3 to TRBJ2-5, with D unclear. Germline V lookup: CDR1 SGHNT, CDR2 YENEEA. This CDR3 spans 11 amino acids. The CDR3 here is CASRDQETQYF. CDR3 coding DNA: TGTGCGAGCAGAGACCAAGAGACCCAGTACTTC.

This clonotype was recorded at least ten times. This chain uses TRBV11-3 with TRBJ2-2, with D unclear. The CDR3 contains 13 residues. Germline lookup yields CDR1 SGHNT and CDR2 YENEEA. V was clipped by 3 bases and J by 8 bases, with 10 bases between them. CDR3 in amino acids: CASSFLGSGELFF. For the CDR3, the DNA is TGTGCCAGCAGCTTCCTTGGGTCGGGGGAGCTGTTTTTT.

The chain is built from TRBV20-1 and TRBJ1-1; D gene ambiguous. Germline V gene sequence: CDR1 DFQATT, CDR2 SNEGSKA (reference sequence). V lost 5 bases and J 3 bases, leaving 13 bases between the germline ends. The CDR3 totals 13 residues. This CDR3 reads CSALREPDTEAFF. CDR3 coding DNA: TGCAGTGCTCTTAGGGAGCCTGACACTGAAGCTTTCTTT.

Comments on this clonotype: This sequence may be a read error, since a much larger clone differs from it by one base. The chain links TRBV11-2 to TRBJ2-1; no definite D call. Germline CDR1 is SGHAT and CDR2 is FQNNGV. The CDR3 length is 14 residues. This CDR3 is CACSLGSSYNEQFF. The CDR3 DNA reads TGTGCCTGCAGCTTAGGCAGCTCCTACAATGAGCAGTTCTTC.

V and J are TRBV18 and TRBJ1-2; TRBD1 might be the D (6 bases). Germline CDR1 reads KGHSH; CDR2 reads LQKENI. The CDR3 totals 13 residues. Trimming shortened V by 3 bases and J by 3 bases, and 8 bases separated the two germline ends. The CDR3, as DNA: TGTGCCAGCTCACCTAGGACAGACTATGGCTACACCTTC. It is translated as CASSPRTDYGYTF.

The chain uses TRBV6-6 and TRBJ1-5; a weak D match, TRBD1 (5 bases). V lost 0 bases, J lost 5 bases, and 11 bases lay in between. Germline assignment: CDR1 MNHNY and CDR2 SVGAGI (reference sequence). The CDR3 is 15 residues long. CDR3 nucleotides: TGTGCCAGCAGTTACTCGGGACGGGCACATCAGCCCCAGCATTTT. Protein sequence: CASSYSGRAHQPQHF.

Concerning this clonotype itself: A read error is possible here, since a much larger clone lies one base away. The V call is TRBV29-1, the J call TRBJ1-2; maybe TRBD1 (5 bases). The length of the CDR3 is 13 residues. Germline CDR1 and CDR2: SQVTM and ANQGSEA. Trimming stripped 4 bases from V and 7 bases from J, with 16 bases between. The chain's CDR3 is CSVVKGGASGYTF. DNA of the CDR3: TGCAGCGTTGTGAAAGGAGGGGCTTCTGGCTACACCTTC.

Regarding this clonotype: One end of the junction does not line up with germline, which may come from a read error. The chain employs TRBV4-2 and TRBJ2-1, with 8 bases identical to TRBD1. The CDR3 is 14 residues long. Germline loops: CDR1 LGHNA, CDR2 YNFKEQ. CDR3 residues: CTSSQDWGQVEQFF. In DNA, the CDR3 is TGTACCAGCAGCCAAGATTGGGGACAGGTGGAGCAGTTCTTC.

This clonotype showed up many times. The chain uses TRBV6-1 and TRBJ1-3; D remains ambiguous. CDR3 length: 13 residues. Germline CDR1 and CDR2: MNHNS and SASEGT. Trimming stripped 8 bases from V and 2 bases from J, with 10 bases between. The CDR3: CASDVAPGNTIYF. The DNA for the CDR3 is TGTGCCAGCGATGTCGCCCCTGGAAACACCATATATTTT.

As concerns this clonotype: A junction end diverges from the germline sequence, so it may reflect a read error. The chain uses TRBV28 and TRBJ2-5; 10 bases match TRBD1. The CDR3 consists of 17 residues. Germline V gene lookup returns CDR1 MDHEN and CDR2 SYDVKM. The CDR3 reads CDSSRTGTGAYLETQYF. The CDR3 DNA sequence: TGTGACAGCAGTCGGACTGGGACAGGGGCGTACCTAGAGACCCAGTACTTC.

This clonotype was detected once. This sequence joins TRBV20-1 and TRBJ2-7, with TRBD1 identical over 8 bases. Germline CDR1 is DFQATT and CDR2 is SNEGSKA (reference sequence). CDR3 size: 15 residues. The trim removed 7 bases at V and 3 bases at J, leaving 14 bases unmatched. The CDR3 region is CSVQQVAGGNYEQYF. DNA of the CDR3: TGCAGTGTCCAACAGGTTGCAGGGGGCAACTACGAGCAGTACTTC.

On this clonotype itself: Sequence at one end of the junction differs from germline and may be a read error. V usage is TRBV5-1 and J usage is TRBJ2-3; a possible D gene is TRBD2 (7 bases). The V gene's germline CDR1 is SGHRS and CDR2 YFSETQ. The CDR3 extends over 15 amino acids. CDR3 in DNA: TGCGCCAGCAACTTGGCCGGGGGGCAGGCAGATACGCAGTATTTT. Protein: CASNLAGGQADTQYF.

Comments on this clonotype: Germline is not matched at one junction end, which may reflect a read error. The CDR3 DNA is TGCAGTGCTTCCAGGGCGTACAATGAGCACTTCTTC. Encoded protein: CSASRAYNEHFF. The chain combines TRBV20-1 with TRBJ2-1, with D possibly matching TRBD1 (5 bases). From germline, CDR1 is DFQATT and CDR2 SNEGSKA (reference sequence). The CDR3 totals 12 residues.

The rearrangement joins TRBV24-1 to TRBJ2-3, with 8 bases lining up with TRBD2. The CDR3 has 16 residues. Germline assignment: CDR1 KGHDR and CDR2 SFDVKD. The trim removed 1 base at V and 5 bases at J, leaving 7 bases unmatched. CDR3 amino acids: CATSDFREGVEDTQYF. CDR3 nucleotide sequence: TGTGCCACCAGTGATTTCCGGGAGGGAGTGGAAGATACGCAGTATTTT.

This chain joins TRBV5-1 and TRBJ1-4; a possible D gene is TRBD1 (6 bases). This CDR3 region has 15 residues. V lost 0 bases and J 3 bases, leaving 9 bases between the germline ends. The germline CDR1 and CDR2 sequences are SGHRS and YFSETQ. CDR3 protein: CASSLEGGPNEKLFF. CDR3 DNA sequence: TGCGCCAGCAGCTTGGAGGGGGGACCTAATGAAAAACTGTTTTTT.

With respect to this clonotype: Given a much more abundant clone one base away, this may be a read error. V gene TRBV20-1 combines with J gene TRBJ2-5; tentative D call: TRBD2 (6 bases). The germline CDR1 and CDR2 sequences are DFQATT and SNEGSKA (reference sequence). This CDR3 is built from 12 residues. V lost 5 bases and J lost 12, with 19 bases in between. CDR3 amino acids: CSAPLASGEEYF. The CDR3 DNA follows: TGCAGTGCTCCCCTCGCCTCGGGGGAGGAGTACTTC.

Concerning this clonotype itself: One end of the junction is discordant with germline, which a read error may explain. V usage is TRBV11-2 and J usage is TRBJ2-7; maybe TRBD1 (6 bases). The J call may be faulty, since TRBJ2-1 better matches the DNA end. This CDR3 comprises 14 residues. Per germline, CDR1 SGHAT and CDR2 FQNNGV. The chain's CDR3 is CARSLEAGGYEQFF. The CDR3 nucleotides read TGTGCCAGAAGCTTAGAGGCTGGGGGCTACGAGCAGTTCTTC.

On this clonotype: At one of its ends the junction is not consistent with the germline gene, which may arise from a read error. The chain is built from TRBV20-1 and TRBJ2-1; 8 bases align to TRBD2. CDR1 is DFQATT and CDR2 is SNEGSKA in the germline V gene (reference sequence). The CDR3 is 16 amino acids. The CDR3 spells CSARWEGLVGVGEQLF. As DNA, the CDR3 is TGCAGTGCTAGATGGGAGGGACTAGTGGGAGTGGGTGAGCAGCTCTTC.

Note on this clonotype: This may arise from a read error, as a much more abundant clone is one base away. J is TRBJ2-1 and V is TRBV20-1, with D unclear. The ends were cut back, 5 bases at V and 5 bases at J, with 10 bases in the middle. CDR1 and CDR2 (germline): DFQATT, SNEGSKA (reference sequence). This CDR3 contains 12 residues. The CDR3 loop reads CSAGFQHNEQFF. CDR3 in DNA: TGCAGTGCTGGCTTCCAGCACAATGAGCAGTTCTTC.

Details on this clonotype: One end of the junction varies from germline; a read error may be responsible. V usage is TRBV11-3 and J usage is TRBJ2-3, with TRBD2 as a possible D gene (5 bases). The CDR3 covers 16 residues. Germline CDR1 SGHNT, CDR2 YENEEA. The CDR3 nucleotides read TGTGTCAGCAGCAATAGCGAGAGCCTTAGCACAGATATGCGGTATTTT. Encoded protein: CVSSNSESLSTDMRYF. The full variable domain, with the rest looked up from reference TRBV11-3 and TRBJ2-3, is EAGVVQSPRYKIIEKKQPVAFWCNPISGHNTLYWYLQNLGQGPELLIRYENEEAVDDSQLPKDRFSAERLKGVDSTLKIQPAELGDSAVYLCVSSNSESLSTDMRYFGPGTRLTVL.

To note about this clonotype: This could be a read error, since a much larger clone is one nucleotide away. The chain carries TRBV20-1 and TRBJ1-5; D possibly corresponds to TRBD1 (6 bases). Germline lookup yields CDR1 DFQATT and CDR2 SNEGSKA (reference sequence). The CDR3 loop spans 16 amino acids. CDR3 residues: CSVREDKDSLNQPQHF. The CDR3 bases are TGCAGTGTTAGAGAAGACAAGGACAGCCTCAATCAGCCCCAGCATTTT.

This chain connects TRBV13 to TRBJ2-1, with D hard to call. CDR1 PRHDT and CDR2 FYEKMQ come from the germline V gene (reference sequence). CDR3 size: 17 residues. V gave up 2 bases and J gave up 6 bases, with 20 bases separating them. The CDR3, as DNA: TGTGCCAGCAGCTTAAGAACAGCAAGAAAACAACCCAATGAGCAGTTCTTC. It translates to CASSLRTARKQPNEQFF.

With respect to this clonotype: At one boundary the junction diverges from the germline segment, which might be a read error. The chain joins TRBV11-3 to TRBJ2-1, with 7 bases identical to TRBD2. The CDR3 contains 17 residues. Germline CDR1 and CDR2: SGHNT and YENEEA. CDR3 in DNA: TGTGCCAGCAGCTCGGGACTAACGGGATGGCCCTACAATGAGCAGCTCTTC. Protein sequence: CASSSGLTGWPYNEQLF. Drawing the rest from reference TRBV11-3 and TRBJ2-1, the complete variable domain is EAGVVQSPRYKIIEKKQPVAFWCNPISGHNTLYWYLQNLGQGPELLIRYENEEAVDDSQLPKDRFSAERLKGVDSTLKIQPAELGDSAVYLCASSSGLTGWPYNEQLFGPGTRLTVL.

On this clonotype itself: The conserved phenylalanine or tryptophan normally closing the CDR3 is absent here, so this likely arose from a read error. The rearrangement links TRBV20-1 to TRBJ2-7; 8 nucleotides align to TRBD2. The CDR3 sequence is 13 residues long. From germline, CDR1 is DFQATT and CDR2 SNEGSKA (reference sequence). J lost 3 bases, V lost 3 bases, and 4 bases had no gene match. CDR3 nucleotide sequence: TGCAGTGCTAGCGGGAGGGCCCTCTACGAGCAGTACTAC. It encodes CSASGRALYEQYY.